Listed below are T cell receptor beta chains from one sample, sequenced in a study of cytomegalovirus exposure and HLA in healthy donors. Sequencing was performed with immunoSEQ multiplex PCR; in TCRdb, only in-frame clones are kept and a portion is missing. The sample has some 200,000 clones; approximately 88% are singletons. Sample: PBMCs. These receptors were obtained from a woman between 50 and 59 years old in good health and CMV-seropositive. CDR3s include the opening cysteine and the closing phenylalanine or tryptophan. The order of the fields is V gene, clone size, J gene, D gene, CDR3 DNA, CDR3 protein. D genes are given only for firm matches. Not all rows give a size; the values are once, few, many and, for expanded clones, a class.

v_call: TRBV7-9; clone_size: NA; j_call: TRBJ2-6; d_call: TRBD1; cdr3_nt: TGTGCCAGCAGCTCAGGGGGCTCGGGGGCCAACGTCCTGACTTTC; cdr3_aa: CASSSGGSGANVLTF
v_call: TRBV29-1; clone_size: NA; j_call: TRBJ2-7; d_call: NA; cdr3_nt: TGCAGCGTTGAGGAGGGTTACGAGCAGTACTTC; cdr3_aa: CSVEEGYEQYF
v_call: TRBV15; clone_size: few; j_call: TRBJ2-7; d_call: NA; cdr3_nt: TGTGCCACCAGCAGTGAGCTCGACTACGAGCAATACTTC; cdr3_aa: CATSSELDYEQYF
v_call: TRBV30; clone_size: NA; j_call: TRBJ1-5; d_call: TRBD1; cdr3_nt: TGTGCCTGGACCGGGACAGGGGGGGATCAGCCCCAGCATTTT; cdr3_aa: CAWTGTGGDQPQHF
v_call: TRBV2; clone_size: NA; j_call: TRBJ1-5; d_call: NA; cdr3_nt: TGTGCCAGCAGTCCGCGGGGACCCACGAATCAGCCCCAGCATTTT; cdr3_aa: CASSPRGPTNQPQHF
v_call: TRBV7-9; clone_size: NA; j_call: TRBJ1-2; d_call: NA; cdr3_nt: TGTGCCAGCAGGTACGGGGAGTATGGCTACACCTTC; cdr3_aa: CASRYGEYGYTF
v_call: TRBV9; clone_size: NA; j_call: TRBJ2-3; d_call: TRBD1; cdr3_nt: TGTGCCAGCAGCGCCTGGGACAGTAGCACAGATACGCAGTATTTT; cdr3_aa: CASSAWDSSTDTQYF
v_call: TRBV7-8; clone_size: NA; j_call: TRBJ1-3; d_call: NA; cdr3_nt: TGTGCCAGCAGGGCCGGGGGCTCTGGAAACACCATATATTTT; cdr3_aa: CASRAGGSGNTIYF
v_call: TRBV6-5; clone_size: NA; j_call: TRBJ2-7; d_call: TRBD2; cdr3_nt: TGTGCCAGCAGTTACGAGCGGGGCCCCTACGAGCAGTACTTC; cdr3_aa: CASSYERGPYEQYF
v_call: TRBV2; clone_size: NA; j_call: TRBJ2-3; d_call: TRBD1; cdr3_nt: TGTGCCAGCAGTGACTTGGGACAGGGAGTTTCAGATACGCAGTATTTT; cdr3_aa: CASSDLGQGVSDTQYF
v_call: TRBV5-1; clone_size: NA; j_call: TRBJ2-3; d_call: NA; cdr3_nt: TGCGCCAGCAGCCTCTATCAGGGAACAGATACGCAGTATTTT; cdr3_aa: CASSLYQGTDTQYF
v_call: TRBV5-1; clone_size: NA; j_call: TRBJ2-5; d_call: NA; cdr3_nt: TGCGCCAGCAGCTTGGAAACAGGGCAAGAGACCCAGTACTTC; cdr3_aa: CASSLETGQETQYF
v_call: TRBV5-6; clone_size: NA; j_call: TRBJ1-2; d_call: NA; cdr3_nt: TGTGCCAGCAGTAGGGGGTTCGCGGGCTACACCTTC; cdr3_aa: CASSRGFAGYTF
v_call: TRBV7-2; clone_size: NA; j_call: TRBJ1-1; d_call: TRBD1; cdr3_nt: TGTGCCAGCAGCGTACGACAGGGGACTGAAGCTTTCTTT; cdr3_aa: CASSVRQGTEAFF
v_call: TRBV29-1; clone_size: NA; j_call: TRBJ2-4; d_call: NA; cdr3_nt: TGCAGCGTGGGAGTAGCCCCGGGGACACTGCAATTAGCCAAAAACATTCAGTACTTC; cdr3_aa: CSVGVAPGTLQLAKNIQYF
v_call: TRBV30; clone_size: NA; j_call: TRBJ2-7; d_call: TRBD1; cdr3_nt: TGTGCCTGGGGGTCGAGACAGGGTTTCTACGAGCAGTACTTC; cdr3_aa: CAWGSRQGFYEQYF
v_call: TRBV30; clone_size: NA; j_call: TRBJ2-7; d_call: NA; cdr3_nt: TGTGCCTGGAGTAGGGGGACATTTAGCTCCTACGAGCAGTACTTC; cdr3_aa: CAWSRGTFSSYEQYF
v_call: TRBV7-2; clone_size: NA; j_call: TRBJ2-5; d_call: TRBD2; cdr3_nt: TGTGCCAGCAGCCTTACCACCCAGGGACTAGCGGGGCTAGAGACCCAGTACTTC; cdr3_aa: CASSLTTQGLAGLETQYF
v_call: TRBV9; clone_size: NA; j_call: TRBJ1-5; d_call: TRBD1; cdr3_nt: TGTGCCAGCAGCGTAGAGGGGGCGAGCAATCAGCCCCAGCATTTT; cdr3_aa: CASSVEGASNQPQHF
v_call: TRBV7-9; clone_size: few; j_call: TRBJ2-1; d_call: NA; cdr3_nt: TGTGCCAGCAAGCCGACAGTGAGCTCCTACAATGAGCAGTTCTTC; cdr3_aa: CASKPTVSSYNEQFF
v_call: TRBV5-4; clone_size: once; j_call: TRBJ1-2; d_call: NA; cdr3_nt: TGTGCCAGCAGCGACGGACAGAACTATGGCTACACCTTC; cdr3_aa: CASSDGQNYGYTF
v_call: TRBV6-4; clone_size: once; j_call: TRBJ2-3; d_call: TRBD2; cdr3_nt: TGTGCCAGCAGATTCCAGAGAACGTCTAGCGGGGGGGCCGCAGATACGCAGTATTTT; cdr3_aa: CASRFQRTSSGGAADTQYF
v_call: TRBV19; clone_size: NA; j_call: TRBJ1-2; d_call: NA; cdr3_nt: TGTGCCAGTAGTATAGCGGGCTATGGCTACACCTTC; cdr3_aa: CASSIAGYGYTF
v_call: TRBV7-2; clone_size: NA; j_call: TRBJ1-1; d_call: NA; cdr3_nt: TGTGCCAGCAGCCTGAGGGGGGGGCGAAACACTGAAGCTTTCTTT; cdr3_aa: CASSLRGGRNTEAFF
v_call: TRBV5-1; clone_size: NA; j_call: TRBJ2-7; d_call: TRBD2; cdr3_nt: TGCGCCAGCAGCCCCCGGGCGGGGGAGGTGAGGGAGCAGTACTTC; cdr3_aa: CASSPRAGEVREQYF
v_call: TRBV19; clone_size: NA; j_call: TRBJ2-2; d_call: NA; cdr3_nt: TGTGCCAGTAGTATACCGGGACAGAACACCGGGGAGCTGTTTTTT; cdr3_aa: CASSIPGQNTGELFF
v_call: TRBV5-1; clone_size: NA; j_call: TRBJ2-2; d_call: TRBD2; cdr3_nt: TGCGCCAGCATGTCGGTAGCGGGGGGCACCGGGGAGCTGTTTTTT; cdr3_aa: CASMSVAGGTGELFF
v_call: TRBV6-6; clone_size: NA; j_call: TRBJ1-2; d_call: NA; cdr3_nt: TGTGCCAGCAGTCGGGCTAACTATGGCTACACCTTC; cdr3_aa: CASSRANYGYTF
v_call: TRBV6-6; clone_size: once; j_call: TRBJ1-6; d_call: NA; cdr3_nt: TGTGCCAGCTACGGGGGGGGGCCGGGTTCACCCCTCCACTTT; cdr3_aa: CASYGGGPGSPLHF
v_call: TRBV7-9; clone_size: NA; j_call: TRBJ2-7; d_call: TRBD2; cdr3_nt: TGTGCCAGCAGCCCAGGCGGGACTAGCGGCTCCTACGAGCAGTACTTC; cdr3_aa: CASSPGGTSGSYEQYF
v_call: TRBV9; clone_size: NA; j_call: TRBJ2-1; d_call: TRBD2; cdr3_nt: TGTGCCAGCAGCCCCACGTGGGCGGGGGGGACTGAGCAGTTCTTC; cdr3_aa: CASSPTWAGGTEQFF
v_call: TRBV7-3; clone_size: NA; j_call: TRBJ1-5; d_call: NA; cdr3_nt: TGTGCCAGCCCCAAGGGGGATTGCAATCAGCCCCAGCATTTT; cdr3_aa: CASPKGDCNQPQHF
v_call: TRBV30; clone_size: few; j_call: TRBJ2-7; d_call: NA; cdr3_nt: TGTGCCTGGAGAATTAGCGGATCCTACGAGCAGTACTTC; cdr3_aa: CAWRISGSYEQYF